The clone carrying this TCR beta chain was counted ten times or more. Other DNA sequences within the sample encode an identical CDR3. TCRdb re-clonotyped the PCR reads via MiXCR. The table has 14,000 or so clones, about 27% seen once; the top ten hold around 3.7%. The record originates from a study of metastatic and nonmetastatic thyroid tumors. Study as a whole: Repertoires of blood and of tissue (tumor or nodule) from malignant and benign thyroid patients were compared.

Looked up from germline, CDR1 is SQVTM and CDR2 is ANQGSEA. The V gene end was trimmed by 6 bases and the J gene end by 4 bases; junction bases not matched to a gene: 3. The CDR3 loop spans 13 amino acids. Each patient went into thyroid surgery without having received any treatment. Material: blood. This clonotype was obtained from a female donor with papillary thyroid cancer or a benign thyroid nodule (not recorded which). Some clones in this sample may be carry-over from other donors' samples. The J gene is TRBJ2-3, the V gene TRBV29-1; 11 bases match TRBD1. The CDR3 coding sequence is TGCAGCGTCCCGGGACAGGGGGCAGATACGCAGTATTTT. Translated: CSVPGQGADTQYF.